This is a list of T cell receptor beta chains from one sample in a study of molecular identifiers for immune sequencing clone quantification. TCRdb passed the PCR reads through MiXCR, listing each CDR3 protein once. Here the sample spans about 500,000 distinct CDR3 sequences, less than 30% being singletons. What was sequenced was naive CD8+ T cells from blood, with Jurkat cell RNA spiked in. The receptors originated from a human donor in good health. Some libraries in this study had Jurkat cell RNA spiked in. Both conserved end residues are part of each CDR3. D genes are given only for firm matches. Clone size is shown for a subset of rows, as once, few, many or a class of expanded clone.

d_call,clone_size,v_call,j_call,cdr3_nt,cdr3_aa
NA,NA,TRBV27,TRBJ2-2,TGTGCCAGCAGTTTGGAGGGCTTCACCGGGGAGCTGTTTTTT,CASSLEGFTGELFF
NA,many,TRBV30,TRBJ2-7,TGTGCCTGGAGTGTAAACCCCCCAAGCTACGAGCAGTACTTC,CAWSVNPPSYEQYF
TRBD1,few,TRBV6-2/TRBV6-3,TRBJ1-1,TGTGCCAGCAGCGGGACAGGGGCTGGCGCTGAAGCTTTCTTT,CASSGTGAGAEAFF
TRBD2,NA,TRBV6-5,TRBJ2-1,TGTGCCAGCAGTTACTCTCATGCGGGAGGGTCCTACAATGAGCAGTTCTTC,CASSYSHAGGSYNEQFF
NA,NA,TRBV11-2,TRBJ2-3,TGTGCCAGCAGCCTCTACGCAGATACGCAGTATTTT,CASSLYADTQYF
TRBD1,many,TRBV6-5,TRBJ1-1,TGTGCCAGCAGTTACGACAGGGTAGGAGACACTGAAGCTTTCTTT,CASSYDRVGDTEAFF
NA,few,TRBV4-1,TRBJ1-1,TGCGCCAGCAGCCAAGATCGTTTGGTCAGGGCGAGGGACACTGAAGCTTTCTTT,CASSQDRLVRARDTEAFF
NA,NA,TRBV4-3,TRBJ1-2,TGCGCCAGCAGCGCAACAAACTATGGCTACACCTTC,CASSATNYGYTF
TRBD2,few,TRBV19,TRBJ2-7,TGTGCCAGCGGACCGGGACTAGCCACCTACGAGCAGTACTTC,CASGPGLATYEQYF
NA,many,TRBV4-3,TRBJ2-5,TGCGCCAGCAGCCCTCGACAGTACCAAGAGACCCAGTACTTC,CASSPRQYQETQYF
NA,NA,TRBV27,TRBJ2-2,TGTGCCAGCAGTTTATCGAGGCCCGACGGGGAGCTGTTTTTT,CASSLSRPDGELFF
TRBD2,few,TRBV7-9,TRBJ2-7,TGTGCCAGCAGCCCGGGACTAGAGACCTACGAGCAGTACTTC,CASSPGLETYEQYF
TRBD2,many,TRBV29-1,TRBJ2-3,TGCAGCGTGTCTAGCGGGACAACAGATACGCAGTATTTT,CSVSSGTTDTQYF
TRBD2,many,TRBV12-3/TRBV12-4,TRBJ2-2,TGTGCCAGCAGTCCCACTAGCGGTCCGAACACCGGGGAGCTGTTTTTT,CASSPTSGPNTGELFF
NA,few,TRBV7-9,TRBJ2-7,TGTGCCAGCAGCTTGCAGACTGGACCCTCCTACGAGCAGTACTTC,CASSLQTGPSYEQYF
NA,few,TRBV6-6,TRBJ1-1,TGTGCCAGCAGTCCCTTGCGGCCGGCTTTCTTT,CASSPLRPAFF
NA,NA,TRBV19,TRBJ2-2,TGTGCCAGTAGTATAGGAGCGTGGGAAAACACCGGGGAGCTGTTTTTT,CASSIGAWENTGELFF
NA,few,TRBV4-1,TRBJ1-1,TGCGCCAGCGGGGTGAAGGAGGGACAGAACACTGAAGCTTTCTTT,CASGVKEGQNTEAFF
TRBD1,NA,TRBV20-1,TRBJ1-2,TGCAGTGCTAGAACCAGAACCGGGACAGCTAACTATGGCTACACCTTC,CSARTRTGTANYGYTF
NA,many,TRBV9,TRBJ1-1,TGTGCCAGCAGCGTAGCTGCCAGCCCGAACACTGAAGCTTTCTTT,CASSVAASPNTEAFF
NA,many,TRBV3-1,TRBJ2-4,TGTGCCAGCAGCCAACCGGACACCATAGCCAAAAACATTCAGTACTTC,CASSQPDTIAKNIQYF
TRBD2,once,TRBV4-3,TRBJ2-1,TGCGCCAGCAGCCGGGGACTAGTCGATGAGCAGTTCTTC,CASSRGLVDEQFF
TRBD2,NA,TRBV6-1,TRBJ2-1,TGTGCCAGCTGTGAAGTTCCTAGCGGGCCCTACAATGAGCAGTTCTTC,CASCEVPSGPYNEQFF